Below, one T cell receptor (beta chain) is given with its context. The sample belongs to a study of control samples from healthy donors and cancer patients. The protocol was immunoSEQ multiplex PCR, while the TCRdb copy is restricted to in-frame clones and leaves out a portion. The sample lists 150,000 to 200,000 clones, approximately 92% occurring once. From germline, CDR1 is MNHEY and CDR2 SVGAGI. CDR3 length equals 14 residues. The V end was cut by 2 bases, the J end by 2 bases, with 9 bases between. The rearrangement links TRBV6-5 to TRBJ1-2; D is undetermined. The source material was blood. The clonotype comes from a young man in good health. CDR3 sequence: CASSYTGINYGYTF. Written as DNA, the CDR3 is TGTGCCAGCAGTTACACGGGAATCAACTATGGCTACACCTTC.